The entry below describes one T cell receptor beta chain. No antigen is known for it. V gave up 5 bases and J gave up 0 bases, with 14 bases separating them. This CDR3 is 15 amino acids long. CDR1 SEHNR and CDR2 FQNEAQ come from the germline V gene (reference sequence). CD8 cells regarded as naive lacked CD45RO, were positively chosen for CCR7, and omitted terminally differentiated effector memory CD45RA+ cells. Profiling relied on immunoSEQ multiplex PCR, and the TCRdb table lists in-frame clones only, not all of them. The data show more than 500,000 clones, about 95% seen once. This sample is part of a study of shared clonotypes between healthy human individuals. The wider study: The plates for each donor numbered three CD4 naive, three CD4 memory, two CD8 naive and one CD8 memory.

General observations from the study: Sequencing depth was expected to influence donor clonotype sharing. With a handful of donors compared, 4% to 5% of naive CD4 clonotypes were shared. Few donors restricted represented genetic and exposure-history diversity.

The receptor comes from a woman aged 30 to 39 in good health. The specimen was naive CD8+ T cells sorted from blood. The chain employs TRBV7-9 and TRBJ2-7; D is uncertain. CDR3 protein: CASSPSDGFSYEQYF. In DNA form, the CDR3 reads TGTGCCAGCAGCCCCTCTGACGGTTTCTCCTACGAGCAGTACTTC.